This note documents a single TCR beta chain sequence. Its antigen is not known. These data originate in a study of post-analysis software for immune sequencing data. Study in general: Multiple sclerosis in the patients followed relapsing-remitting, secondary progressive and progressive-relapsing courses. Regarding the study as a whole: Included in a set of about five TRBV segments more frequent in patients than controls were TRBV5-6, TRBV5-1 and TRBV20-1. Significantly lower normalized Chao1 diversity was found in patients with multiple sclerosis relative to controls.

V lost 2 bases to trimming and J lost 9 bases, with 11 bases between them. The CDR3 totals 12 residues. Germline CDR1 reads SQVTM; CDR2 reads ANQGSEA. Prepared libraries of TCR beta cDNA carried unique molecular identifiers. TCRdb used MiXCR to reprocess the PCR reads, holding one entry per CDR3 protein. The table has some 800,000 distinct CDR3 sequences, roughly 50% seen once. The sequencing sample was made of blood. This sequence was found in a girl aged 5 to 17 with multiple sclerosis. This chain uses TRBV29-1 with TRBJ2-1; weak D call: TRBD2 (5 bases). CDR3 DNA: TGCAGCGTTGAAAGGGCGGCGGGTGAGCAGTTCTTC. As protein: CSVERAAGEQFF.